Listed below are T cell receptor beta chains from one sample, sequenced in a study of high-grade serous ovarian cancer treatment subgroups. Sequencing was performed with immunoSEQ multiplex PCR; in TCRdb, only in-frame clones are kept and a portion is missing. The table has about 4,900 clones, 65% to 70% seen once. Sequenced material: tumor tissue. Receptors originate from a human donor with high-grade serous ovarian cancer. CDR3s include the opening cysteine and the closing phenylalanine or tryptophan. The order of the fields is D gene, clone size, J gene, V gene, CDR3 protein, CDR3 DNA. D genes are given only for firm matches. Size is omitted from some rows. Given values are once, few, many or a class for expanded clones.

NA,NA,TRBJ2-4,TRBV28,CASSTPGSIQYF,TGTGCCAGCAGTACCCCGGGAAGTATTCAGTACTTC
NA,NA,TRBJ2-3,TRBV7-3,CASSEYYTDTQYF,TGTGCCAGCAGCGAATACTACACAGATACGCAGTATTTT
TRBD2,few,TRBJ2-7,TRBV5-5,CASSSKLAGDYEQYF,TGTGCCAGCAGCTCCAAACTAGCGGGAGACTACGAGCAGTACTTC
NA,once,TRBJ2-7,TRBV2,CASSGRTLYEQYF,TGTGCCAGCAGTGGAAGGACACTCTACGAGCAGTACTTC
NA,NA,TRBJ1-1,TRBV28,CATGRNTEAFF,TGTGCCACCGGACGGAACACTGAAGCTTTCTTT
NA,NA,TRBJ2-3,TRBV7-9,CAGAVWGSGTDTQYF,TGTGCCGGGGCTGTGTGGGGGAGTGGGACAGATACGCAGTATTTT
TRBD1,NA,TRBJ1-6,TRBV23-1,CASSQSIPGGNSPLHF,TGCGCCAGCAGTCAATCAATCCCAGGGGGTAATTCACCCCTCCACTTT
NA,large,TRBJ2-2,TRBV7-6,CASSSTGTHTGELFF,TGTGCCAGCAGCTCCACAGGGACACACACCGGGGAGCTGTTTTTT
TRBD2,few,TRBJ2-3,TRBV7-9,CASSFTSDISGRARDTQYF,TGTGCCAGCAGCTTTACTTCTGATATTAGCGGGAGGGCAAGAGATACGCAGTATTTT
TRBD2,NA,TRBJ2-1,TRBV19,CASSPLGLAFGEQFF,TGTGCCAGTAGTCCCCTGGGACTAGCATTCGGTGAGCAGTTCTTC
NA,NA,TRBJ2-2,TRBV2,CASRKDLNTGELFF,TGTGCCAGCCGGAAGGACTTGAACACCGGGGAGCTGTTTTTT
NA,once,TRBJ2-7,TRBV27,CASSLSQVGYEQYF,TGTGCCAGCAGTTTATCTCAGGTCGGCTACGAGCAGTACTTC
NA,NA,TRBJ1-1,TRBV30,CAWSPGGGNTEAFF,TGTGCCTGGAGTCCCGGGGGGGGGAACACTGAAGCTTTCTTT
TRBD1,NA,TRBJ1-4,TRBV5-1,CASSLGTGGEKLFF,TGCGCCAGCAGCTTGGGGACAGGGGGAGAAAAACTGTTTTTT
TRBD2,NA,TRBJ2-5,TRBV9,CASSPLSGRMMETQYF,TGTGCCAGCAGCCCTTTAAGCGGGAGAATGATGGAGACCCAGTACTTC
TRBD2,NA,TRBJ2-5,TRBV7-6,CASSLRTSGREETQYF,TGTGCCAGCAGCTTAAGGACTAGCGGGAGGGAAGAGACCCAGTACTTC
TRBD1,NA,TRBJ1-2,TRBV7-9,CASSQRDRGIYGYTF,TGTGCCAGCAGCCAAAGGGACAGGGGGATCTATGGCTACACCTTC
TRBD2,NA,TRBJ2-5,TRBV9,CASSKSGTQETQYF,TGTGCCAGCAGCAAGAGCGGGACCCAAGAGACCCAGTACTTC
NA,NA,TRBJ1-2,TRBV4-3,CASSQAPGGDGYTF,TGCGCCAGCAGCCAAGCGCCCGGGGGCGATGGCTACACCTTC
NA,few,TRBJ2-7,TRBV7-9,CASSLIPYSYEQYF,TGTGCCAGCAGCTTAATCCCGTACTCCTACGAGCAGTACTTC
TRBD2,NA,TRBJ2-5,TRBV6-1,CASNASGKETQYF,TGTGCCAGCAATGCTAGCGGTAAAGAGACCCAGTACTTC
TRBD1,NA,TRBJ2-5,TRBV28,CASSFSGQGLGETQYF,TGTGCCAGCAGTTTTTCGGGACAGGGGTTAGGTGAGACCCAGTACTTC
NA,once,TRBJ2-2,TRBV27,CASSLQGSPGELFF,TGTGCCAGCAGTTTGCAGGGGTCACCCGGGGAGCTGTTTTTT
NA,NA,TRBJ1-1,TRBV19,CASSIVENTEAFF,TGTGCCAGTAGTATTGTGGAGAACACTGAAGCTTTCTTT
NA,once,TRBJ1-3,TRBV5-6,CASSFPGANVGNTIYF,TGTGCCAGCAGCTTTCCCGGGGCGAACGTGGGAAACACCATATATTTT
NA,few,TRBJ1-1,TRBV25-1,CATAPGGAEAFF,TGTGCCACCGCGCCGGGGGGGGCTGAAGCTTTCTTT
NA,NA,TRBJ2-2,TRBV10-3,CAISDGNTGELFF,TGTGCCATCAGTGATGGGAACACCGGGGAGCTGTTTTTT
NA,NA,TRBJ1-1,TRBV27,CASRDQMNTEAFF,TGTGCCAGCAGGGACCAAATGAACACTGAAGCTTTCTTT
TRBD2,NA,TRBJ2-7,TRBV19,CASSIGLAGGSEQYF,TGTGCCAGTAGTATCGGCCTAGCGGGAGGGAGCGAGCAGTACTTC
TRBD1,few,TRBJ1-2,TRBV7-4,CASSPYDRGHYGYTF,TGTGCCAGCAGCCCCTACGACAGGGGACACTATGGCTACACCTTC
TRBD2,NA,TRBJ2-7,TRBV6-1,CASSDLAGVQDEQYF,TGTGCCAGCAGTGATTTAGCGGGAGTTCAAGACGAGCAGTACTTC
TRBD2,few,TRBJ2-1,TRBV5-1,CASSTSGRSDEQFF,TGCGCCAGCTCGACGAGCGGGAGGTCCGATGAGCAGTTCTTC
TRBD2,NA,TRBJ2-5,TRBV6-1,CASRSGSAEETQYF,TGTGCCAGCAGAAGCGGGAGCGCTGAAGAGACCCAGTACTTC
NA,NA,TRBJ2-7,TRBV6-1,CASSELANYEQYF,TGTGCCAGCAGTGAACTAGCCAACTACGAGCAGTACTTC
NA,few,TRBJ2-5,TRBV2,CASSLDLRETQYF,TGTGCCAGCAGTTTGGACCTTCGGGAGACCCAGTACTTC
TRBD2,once,TRBJ2-2,TRBV5-4,CASSTGLAGGAGELFF,TGTGCCAGCAGCACCGGACTAGCGGGAGGAGCCGGGGAGCTGTTTTTT
NA,NA,TRBJ2-2,TRBV29-1,CSVAVANTGELFF,TGCAGCGTTGCGGTCGCGAACACCGGGGAGCTGTTTTTT
TRBD1,NA,TRBJ1-4,TRBV4-1,CASSPPGGRWEKLFF,TGCGCCAGCAGCCCCCCAGGGGGACGTTGGGAAAAACTGTTTTTT
TRBD2,NA,TRBJ2-3,TRBV10-3,CAISTSGDTDTQYF,TGTGCCATCAGTACTAGCGGCGACACAGATACGCAGTATTTT
TRBD2,NA,TRBJ2-2,TRBV10-3,CAISESQAGGPYTGELFF,TGTGCCATCAGTGAGTCCCAAGCGGGAGGGCCGTACACCGGGGAGCTGTTTTTT